The rows below give T cell receptor beta chains drawn from one sample of a study of blood T cell repertoires in COVID-19. Assay used: immunoSEQ multiplex PCR; TCRdb lists only in-frame clones, some missing. In the table there are 150,000 to 200,000 clones, around 86% of which are singletons. The sample consisted of peripheral blood. These receptors all come from a man in his fifties or sixties with acute or convalescent COVID-19. Both conserved end residues are part of each CDR3.

j_call: TRBJ2-3; v_call: TRBV30; cdr3_aa: CAWSVKVFGTSGPDTQYF
j_call: TRBJ1-2; v_call: TRBV7-9; cdr3_aa: CASSRYGYTF
j_call: TRBJ2-1; v_call: TRBV11-1; cdr3_aa: CASSMSSGTGNEQFF
j_call: TRBJ2-3; v_call: TRBV24-1; cdr3_aa: CATSDSASGADTQYF
j_call: TRBJ2-7; v_call: TRBV3-1/TRBV3-2; cdr3_aa: CASSHSSYEQYF
j_call: TRBJ1-2; v_call: TRBV18; cdr3_aa: CASSPATEGGYTF
j_call: TRBJ2-3; v_call: TRBV5-1; cdr3_aa: CASSLAGVSTDTQYF
j_call: TRBJ2-5; v_call: TRBV2; cdr3_aa: CASSILAIQETQYF
j_call: TRBJ1-4; v_call: TRBV9; cdr3_aa: CASSSGTGGEKLFF
j_call: TRBJ1-1; v_call: TRBV14; cdr3_aa: CASSLSDTEAFF
j_call: TRBJ2-7; v_call: TRBV7-9; cdr3_aa: CASSHLRAGDEQYF
j_call: TRBJ1-1; v_call: TRBV19; cdr3_aa: CASSITTQGPNTEAFF
j_call: TRBJ1-2; v_call: TRBV5-1; cdr3_aa: CASSTLSGAGYGYTF
j_call: TRBJ1-1; v_call: TRBV5-6; cdr3_aa: CASSLGTGLGTMNTEAFF
j_call: TRBJ2-7; v_call: TRBV3-1/TRBV3-2; cdr3_aa: CASSLTTGGSYEQYF
j_call: TRBJ1-5; v_call: TRBV10-3; cdr3_aa: CAISEGGDSNQPQHF
j_call: TRBJ2-7; v_call: TRBV5-1; cdr3_aa: CASSLGPGQGNEQYF
j_call: TRBJ2-7; v_call: TRBV4-1; cdr3_aa: CASSQVGGGQGHEQYF
j_call: TRBJ2-1; v_call: TRBV11-2; cdr3_aa: CASSLEEGQFF
j_call: TRBJ2-7; v_call: TRBV9; cdr3_aa: CASSSGQGAWEQYF
j_call: TRBJ1-3; v_call: TRBV29-1; cdr3_aa: CSVRQGGGNTIYF
j_call: TRBJ2-7; v_call: TRBV27; cdr3_aa: CASSLNRFTEQYF
j_call: TRBJ2-5; v_call: TRBV11-2; cdr3_aa: CASSRWGGGETQYF
j_call: TRBJ1-4; v_call: TRBV28; cdr3_aa: CASSRTLRKREKLFF
j_call: TRBJ2-1; v_call: TRBV6-5; cdr3_aa: CASSYHSTGDEQFF
j_call: TRBJ2-6; v_call: TRBV27; cdr3_aa: CASSYLQGAFSSGANVLTF
j_call: TRBJ2-3; v_call: TRBV7-9; cdr3_aa: CASSSRQGGTDTQYF
j_call: TRBJ1-3; v_call: TRBV25-1; cdr3_aa: CASSDPPGGSGGNTIYF
j_call: TRBJ1-2; v_call: TRBV5-8; cdr3_aa: CASSSDSRTNYGYTF
j_call: TRBJ2-1; v_call: TRBV24-1; cdr3_aa: CATSDFTGGSHEQFF
j_call: TRBJ1-6; v_call: TRBV30; cdr3_aa: CAWRGGTVGYNSPLHF
j_call: TRBJ1-3; v_call: TRBV10-1; cdr3_aa: CASRKQQAGNTIYF
j_call: TRBJ1-2; v_call: TRBV12-5; cdr3_aa: CASGPHPPRVSGYTF
j_call: TRBJ1-1; v_call: TRBV19; cdr3_aa: CASRGTGRNTEAFF
j_call: TRBJ1-1; v_call: TRBV19; cdr3_aa: CASSMRQGSSMNTEAFF
j_call: TRBJ2-4; v_call: TRBV4-2; cdr3_aa: CASSLRGSDIQYF
j_call: TRBJ2-1; v_call: TRBV4-1; cdr3_aa: CASSQATSGRYNEQFF
j_call: TRBJ1-6; v_call: TRBV28; cdr3_aa: CASSAGRIGSPLHF
j_call: TRBJ2-2; v_call: TRBV27; cdr3_aa: CASSLSWDRGWDAGELFF
j_call: TRBJ1-6; v_call: TRBV5-4; cdr3_aa: CASSIKTGNSSPPLHF
j_call: TRBJ1-2; v_call: TRBV7-8; cdr3_aa: CASTPDRGYGYTF
j_call: TRBJ1-5; v_call: TRBV7-9; cdr3_aa: CASSPAGSSNQPQHF
j_call: TRBJ1-4; v_call: TRBV27; cdr3_aa: CASNQTGGLFF
j_call: TRBJ2-7; v_call: TRBV3-1/TRBV3-2; cdr3_aa: CASSRGYGSGYEQYF
j_call: TRBJ2-7; v_call: TRBV2; cdr3_aa: CASSASGSLSYEQYF
j_call: TRBJ2-3; v_call: TRBV12-3/TRBV12-4; cdr3_aa: CASRRVLTDTQYF